This T cell receptor beta chain stems from a study of cytomegalovirus exposure and HLA in healthy donors. The donors were in the roughly 130-subject validation cohort, distinct from the approximately 700-subject first cohort. Some clones are missing from TCRdb's copy, which holds only in-frame ones; the method was immunoSEQ multiplex PCR. The profile shows 130,000 to 150,000 clones, 80% to 90% of them singletons. Notes on this clone: What it recognizes is unknown.

Study conclusions and caveats: In the 130 or so validation repertoires, a later analysis found that first-cohort TCR clusters tended to co-occur. Cytomegalovirus association was listed for about 170 TCR beta chains.

Germline V gene lookup returns CDR1 MDHEN and CDR2 SYDVKM. CDR3 length: 16 amino acids. V lost 5 bases to trimming and J lost 0 bases; unmatched junction nucleotides: 10. The source of this sequence is a young woman in good health and CMV-seropositive. Sequencing used PBMCs. The gene calls are TRBV28 and TRBJ2-7; TRBD2 matches at 7 bases. The CDR3 DNA is TGTGCCAGCAGTCCGCTACTACTAGCGAGCTCCTACGAGCAGTACTTC. This gives the protein CASSPLLLASSYEQYF.